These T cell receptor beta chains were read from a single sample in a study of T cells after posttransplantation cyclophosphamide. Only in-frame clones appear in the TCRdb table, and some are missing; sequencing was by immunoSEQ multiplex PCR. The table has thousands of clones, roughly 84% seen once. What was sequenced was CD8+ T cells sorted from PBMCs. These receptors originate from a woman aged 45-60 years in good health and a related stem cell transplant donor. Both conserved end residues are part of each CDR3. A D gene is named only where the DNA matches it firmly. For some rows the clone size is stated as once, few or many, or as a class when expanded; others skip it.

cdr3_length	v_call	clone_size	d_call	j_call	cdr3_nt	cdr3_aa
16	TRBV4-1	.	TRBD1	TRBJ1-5	TGCGCCAGCAGCCACGGGACAGGGGGCGTTGGCCAGCCCCAGCATTTT	CASSHGTGGVGQPQHF
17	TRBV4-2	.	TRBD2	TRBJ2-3	TGTGCCAGCAGCCAGATCTTTAGCGGGAGGGCGGGAGATACGCAGTATTTT	CASSQIFSGRAGDTQYF
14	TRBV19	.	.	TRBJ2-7	TGTGCCAGTAGTACCACCTGGACGGACTCCGAGCAGTACTTC	CASSTTWTDSEQYF
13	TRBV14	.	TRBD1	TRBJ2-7	TGTGCCAGCAGGGGGACAGGGAACTACGAGCAGTACTTC	CASRGTGNYEQYF
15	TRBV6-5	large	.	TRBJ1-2	TGTGCCAGCAGCCCGGGGGGATTTCGGGGGTATGGCTACACCTTC	CASSPGGFRGYGYTF
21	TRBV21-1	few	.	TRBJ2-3	TGTGCCAGCACCCACCGGGCCCTCAAAAAACGGCGGGGCGATTTTACAGATACGCAGTATTTT	CASTHRALKKRRGDFTDTQYF
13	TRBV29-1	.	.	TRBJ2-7	TGCAGCGTTGAAGCGCCGAGCTCCTACGAGCAGTACTTC	CSVEAPSSYEQYF
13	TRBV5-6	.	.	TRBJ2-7	TGTGCCAGCAGCATAGTTCGGGGCTACGAGCAGTACTTC	CASSIVRGYEQYF
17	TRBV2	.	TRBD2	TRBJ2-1	TGTGCCAGCAGTGAAGCGACAACTAGCGGGGGGATCTATGAGCAGTTCTTC	CASSEATTSGGIYEQFF
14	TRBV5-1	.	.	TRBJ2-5	TGCGCCAGCAGCGCTACAGGGGGGGTGGAGACCCAGTACTTC	CASSATGGVETQYF
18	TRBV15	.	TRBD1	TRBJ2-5	TGTGCCACCAGCAGAGCTCCAAGGGACAGGGGATTGGGAGAGACCCAGTACTTC	CATSRAPRDRGLGETQYF
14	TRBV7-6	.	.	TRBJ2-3	TGTGCCAGCAGCTTGTTGGACTTCACAGATACGCAGTATTTT	CASSLLDFTDTQYF
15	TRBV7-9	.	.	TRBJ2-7	TGTGCCAGCAGCTTAACGATGGGGGGTCTGTACGAGCAGTACTTC	CASSLTMGGLYEQYF
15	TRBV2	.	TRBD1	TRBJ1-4	TGTGCCAGCAGCCAAACAGGGGGAACTAATGAAAAACTGTTTTTT	CASSQTGGTNEKLFF
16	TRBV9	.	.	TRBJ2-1	TGTGCCAGCAGCGGATTAGCGGCGGTCTCCTACAATGAGCAGTTCTTC	CASSGLAAVSYNEQFF
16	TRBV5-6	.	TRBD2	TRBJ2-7	TGTGCCAGCAGCCAGGGGCTAGCGGGAGCTGTATACGAGCAGTACTTC	CASSQGLAGAVYEQYF
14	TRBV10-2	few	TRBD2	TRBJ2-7	TGCGCCACAGGGACTAGCGGGAGGGCCAGCGAGCAGTACTTC	CATGTSGRASEQYF
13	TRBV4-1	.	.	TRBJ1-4	TGCGCCAGCAGGCCCGGGGGTGATGAAAAACTGTTTTTT	CASRPGGDEKLFF
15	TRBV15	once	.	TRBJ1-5	TGTGCCACCAGCAGAGATCGGGGGGCCAATCAGCCCCAGCATTTT	CATSRDRGANQPQHF
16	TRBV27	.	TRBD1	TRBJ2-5	TGTGCCAGCAGTCCCCGGACAGGGTTGATTATTGAGACCCAGTACTTC	CASSPRTGLIIETQYF
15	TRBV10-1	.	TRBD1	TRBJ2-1	TGCGCCAGCAGTGATGGACAGGGGGCATACAATGAGCAGTTCTTC	CASSDGQGAYNEQFF
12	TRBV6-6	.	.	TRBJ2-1	TGTGCCGCTAGCCGACCCTACAATGAGCAGTTCTTC	CAASRPYNEQFF
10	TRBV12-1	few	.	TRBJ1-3	TGTGCCAGTACTGGAAACACCATATATTTT	CASTGNTIYF
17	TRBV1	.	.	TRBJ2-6	TGCACCAGCAGGGACTGCGGTTTGTGCACACGGGCCAACGTCCTGACTTTC	CTSRDCGLCTRANVLTF
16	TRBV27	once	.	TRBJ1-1	TGTGCCAGCAGTCCCTTTGAGGGAAGGGCGAGGGCTGAAGCTTTCTTT	CASSPFEGRARAEAFF
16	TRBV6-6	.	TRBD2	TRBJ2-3	TGTGCCAGCAGGATCATCCCTAGCGGTCGCACAGATACGCAGTATTTT	CASRIIPSGRTDTQYF
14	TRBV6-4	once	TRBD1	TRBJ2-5	TGTGCCAGCAGTGAGGGACAGGGGGCAGAGACCCAGTACTTC	CASSEGQGAETQYF
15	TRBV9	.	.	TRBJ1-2	TGTGCCAGCAGCGTATCGGGGCGGGAGGTCTATGGCTACACCTTC	CASSVSGREVYGYTF
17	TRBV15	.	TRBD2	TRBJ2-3	TGTGCCACCAGCAGGTCCTTTAGCGGGTTCAGCACAGATACGCAGTATTTT	CATSRSFSGFSTDTQYF
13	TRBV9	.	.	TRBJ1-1	TGTGCCAGCAGCGTAGGTTCGGGGACTGAAGCTTTCTTT	CASSVGSGTEAFF
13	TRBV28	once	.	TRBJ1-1	TGTGCCAGCCGAACGCGGATGAACACTGAAGCTTTCTTT	CASRTRMNTEAFF
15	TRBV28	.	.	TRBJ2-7	TGTGCCAGCAGTCTAACTACAGGAACCTTATACGAGCAGTACTTC	CASSLTTGTLYEQYF
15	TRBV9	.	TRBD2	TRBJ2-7	TGTGCCAGCAGCGGCGGGGAGCGGGGCTCCTACGAGCAGTACTTC	CASSGGERGSYEQYF
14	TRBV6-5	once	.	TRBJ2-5	TGTGCCAGCAGCCGCACTAGAGGGCAAGAGACCCAGTACTTC	CASSRTRGQETQYF
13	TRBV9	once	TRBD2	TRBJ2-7	TGTGCCAGCAGCGTAGATGGGGGGGACGAGCAGTACTTC	CASSVDGGDEQYF
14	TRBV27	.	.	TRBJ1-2	TGTGCCAGCAGTTTATCCCCAGGATTCTATGGCTACACCTTC	CASSLSPGFYGYTF
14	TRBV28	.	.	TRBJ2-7	TGTGCCAGCAGTCTCCGGCCGGGGTCCTACGAGCAGTACTTC	CASSLRPGSYEQYF
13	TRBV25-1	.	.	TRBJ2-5	TGTGCCAGCACCCCATGGGAGCAAGAGACCCAGTACTTC	CASTPWEQETQYF
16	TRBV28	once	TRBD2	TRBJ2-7	TGTGCCAGCAGTCCGCTTTCTGACGGGAGGTCCTACGAGCAGTACTTC	CASSPLSDGRSYEQYF
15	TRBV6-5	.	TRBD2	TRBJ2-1	TGTGCCAGCAGTTACACGGGGGGCTCCTACAATGAGCAGTTCTTC	CASSYTGGSYNEQFF
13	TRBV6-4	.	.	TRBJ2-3	TGTGCCAGCAGGGCCAGACTCACAGATACGCAGTATTTT	CASRARLTDTQYF
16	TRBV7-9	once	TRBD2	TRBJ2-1	TGTGCCAGCAGCTTCGGGGCTAGCGGGGTCTACAATGAGCAGTTCTTC	CASSFGASGVYNEQFF
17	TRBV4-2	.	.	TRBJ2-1	TGTGCCAGCAGCCCGGGGGTAGCGGAAAGCTCCTACAATGAGCAGTTCTTC	CASSPGVAESSYNEQFF
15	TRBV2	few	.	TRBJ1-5	TGTGCCAGCAGTGTGCTAGTGAATAGCAATCAGCCCCAGCATTTT	CASSVLVNSNQPQHF
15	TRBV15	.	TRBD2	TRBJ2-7	TGTGCCACCAGCAGACTTAGCGGGAGGGCCTACGAGCAGTACTTC	CATSRLSGRAYEQYF
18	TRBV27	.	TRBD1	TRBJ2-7	TGTGCCAGCAGTTTATACACGCCCAGGGGGCCCGACCACTACGAGCAGTACTTC	CASSLYTPRGPDHYEQYF
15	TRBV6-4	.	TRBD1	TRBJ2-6	TGTGCCAGCAGCGATGACAGGGCTGGGGCCAACGTCCTGACTTTC	CASSDDRAGANVLTF
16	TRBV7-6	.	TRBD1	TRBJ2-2	TGTGCCAGCAGCTCGTGGACAGGGGGCCACACCGGGGAGCTGTTTTTT	CASSSWTGGHTGELFF